Listed below are T cell receptor beta chains from one sample, sequenced in a study of CD8 T cell repertoires and HIV-1 epitope variants. No cognate antigen is known for these TCRs. TCRdb keeps only in-frame clones here, not all; method: immunoSEQ multiplex PCR. The sample records under 1,200 clones, about three fifths being singletons. The sequenced sample was cultured CD8+ T cells derived from PBMCs. The receptors stem from a male donor with HIV. Both conserved end residues are part of each CDR3. Fields, in order: J gene, V gene, CDR3 protein.

J: TRBJ2-7
V: TRBV9
CDR3: CASSVGADFGSYEQYF

J: TRBJ2-7
V: TRBV4-1
CDR3: CASSQVEGGEQYF

J: TRBJ2-3
V: TRBV7-8
CDR3: CASSTIGTDTQYF

J: TRBJ2-7
V: TRBV18
CDR3: CASSPQFGQGPYEQYF

J: TRBJ2-7
V: TRBV5-6
CDR3: CASSLGGQVAYEQYF

J: TRBJ2-7
V: TRBV7-2
CDR3: CASSLLGTSHF

J: TRBJ2-5
V: TRBV5-5
CDR3: CASSFSSGGQETQYF

J: TRBJ1-2
V: TRBV27
CDR3: CASSFGVRGFGYTF

J: TRBJ2-1
V: TRBV29-1
CDR3: CSVDHWDRYNEQFF

J: TRBJ2-7
V: TRBV13
CDR3: CASSPGQGLGEQYF

J: TRBJ2-5
V: TRBV11-1
CDR3: CASSLEDEETQYF

J: TRBJ2-6
V: TRBV4-3
CDR3: CASSQTGGSGANVLTF

J: TRBJ2-7
V: TRBV19
CDR3: CASSTHAGLAESSYEQYF